Below, 28 T cell receptor beta chains from the same sample are listed, as sequenced in a study of cytomegalovirus exposure and HLA in healthy donors. PCR was performed using 60 Vbeta and 13 Jbeta primers. Produced via immunoSEQ multiplex PCR; TCRdb's table is partial and in-frame only. The sample holds under 200,000 clones, over 70% seen once. Sequenced: PBMCs. Source of these receptors: a woman in her forties or fifties in good health and CMV-seropositive.

The chain employs TRBV18 and TRBJ2-2; 9 nucleotides agree with TRBD2. Germline V gives CDR1 KGHSH, CDR2 LQKENI. The V and J ends lost 0 bases and 3 bases, in that order; junction bases with no gene match: 2. CDR3 length equals 16 residues. CDR3 bases: TGTGCCAGCTCACCACCGCTAGCGGGGTACACCGGGGAGCTGTTTTTT. Protein product: CASSPPLAGYTGELFF.

Concerning this clone: Within the sample, other DNA sequences also encode this same CDR3. The genes are TRBV2 and TRBJ2-7; 8 bases agree with TRBD1. Germline assignment: CDR1 SNHLY and CDR2 FYNNEI. V shed 1 base and J 3 bases; nucleotides not matched to a gene: 2. There are 14 residues in the CDR3. The CDR3 reads CASSEGGQGYEQYF. In DNA form, the CDR3 reads TGTGCCAGCAGTGAAGGCGGACAGGGCTACGAGCAGTACTTC.

There are a few counts of this clone. This chain links TRBV9 with TRBJ2-7; the D gene is possibly TRBD1 (5 bases). This CDR3 contains 18 residues. Trimming stripped 3 bases from V and 1 base from J, with 23 bases between. Germline-derived CDR1 and CDR2 are SGDLS and YYNGEE. CDR3 DNA: TGTGCCAGCAGCGCCCGCCCTAAGGTACAGGAGAAGTCCTACGAGCAGTACTTC. Translation gives CASSARPKVQEKSYEQYF.

This chain uses TRBV2 with TRBJ1-1; D gene ambiguous. The CDR3 is made up of 15 amino acids. In germline, CDR1 is SNHLY, CDR2 FYNNEI. The V and J ends lost 7 bases and 3 bases respectively, with 18 bases between them. Here the CDR3 DNA reads TGTGCCAGCACCAACTTACCTAGGCCCGACACTGAAGCTTTCTTT. Translating gives CASTNLPRPDTEAFF.

The rearrangement uses TRBV27 and TRBJ2-1; D is possibly TRBD1 (5 bases). Germline V lookup: CDR1 MNHEY, CDR2 SMNVEV (reference sequence). The CDR3 is made up of 15 amino acids. V was cut by 0 bases and J by 2 bases, with 8 bases left in between. CDR3 coding DNA: TGTGCCAGCAGTTTATCGGCAGGGACCTACAATGAGCAGTTCTTC. The encoded protein is CASSLSAGTYNEQFF.

There are a few counts of this clone. The rearrangement links TRBV6-6 to TRBJ1-6, with 7 bases matching TRBD1. This CDR3 has 14 amino acids. Per the germline V gene, CDR1 is MNHNY and CDR2 is SVGAGI (reference sequence). V lost 6 bases to trimming and J lost 7 bases; unmatched junction nucleotides: 6. DNA of the CDR3: TGTGCCAGCAGCCGGGACAGCGGAAATTCACCCCTCCACTTT. Its protein product is CASSRDSGNSPLHF.

This clone has just one count. The gene calls are TRBV6-1 and TRBJ2-3, with TRBD2 matching over 10 bases. V dropped 1 base and J dropped 7; count of bases not matched to a gene: 8. Germline loops: CDR1 MNHNS, CDR2 SASEGT. This CDR3 has 16 residues. For the CDR3, the DNA is TGTGCCAGCAGTGAAGATAGACTAGCGGGCCTCTATACGCAGTATTTT. It encodes CASSEDRLAGLYTQYF.

The chain couples TRBV6-1 to TRBJ2-1; 9 nucleotides match TRBD1. CDR1 is MNHNS and CDR2 is SASEGT in the germline V gene. Trimming cost V 6 bases and J 4 bases; bases outside gene matches: 7. The CDR3 length is 15 residues. The CDR3 DNA reads as TGTGCCAGCAGCCCCACAGGGGGCGCTTACAATGAGCAGTTCTTC. The encoded protein is CASSPTGGAYNEQFF.

The rearrangement uses TRBV7-7 and TRBJ2-4, with TRBD1 identical over 7 bases. Per germline, CDR1 SSHAT and CDR2 FNYEAQ (reference sequence). The CDR3 length is 14 residues. Trimming at V came to 1 base and at J to 6 bases, leaving 3 bases not matched to a gene. This CDR3 reads CASSLGDSLNIQYF. In nucleotides, the CDR3 is TGTGCCAGCAGCTTAGGGGACAGCTTAAACATTCAGTACTTC.

The chain recombines TRBV11-2 with TRBJ1-1; D might be TRBD1 (6 bases). V lost 5 bases and J lost 5, with 18 bases in between. The CDR3 length is 15 residues. The germline CDR1 and CDR2 sequences are SGHAT and FQNNGV. CDR3 DNA: TGTGCCAGCAGCAGCACAGGGCAGTATGCAACTGAAGCTTTCTTT. This encodes CASSSTGQYATEAFF.

The V call is TRBV18, the J call TRBJ2-3; 8 nucleotides align to TRBD2. Unmatched junction bases numbered 5, after V lost 1 base and J lost 2 bases. From germline, CDR1 is KGHSH and CDR2 LQKENI. This CDR3 spans 16 amino acids. The CDR3 here is CASSPQGLATTDTQYF. For the CDR3, the DNA is TGTGCCAGCTCACCACAAGGACTAGCTACCACAGATACGCAGTATTTT. Together with reference TRBV18 and TRBJ2-3, the CDR3 gives the full variable domain: NAGVMQNPRHLVRRRGQEARLRCSPMKGHSHVYWYRQLPEEGLKFMVYLQKENIIDESGMPKERFSAEFPKEGPSILRIQQVVRGDSAAYFCASSPQGLATTDTQYFGPGTRLTVL.

This clone turned up a few times. J is TRBJ1-2 and V is TRBV6-5; TRBD1 agrees at 10 bases. Germline values: CDR1 MNHEY, CDR2 SVGAGI. CDR3 size: 13 residues. V shed 6 bases and J 8 bases; nucleotides not matched to a gene: 6. The chain's CDR3 is CASRKTGGGGYTF. CDR3 coding DNA: TGTGCCAGCAGGAAGACAGGGGGCGGGGGCTACACCTTC.

The chain combines TRBV19 with TRBJ2-1, with 11 bases aligning to TRBD2. Germline CDR1 reads LNHDA; CDR2 reads SQIVND (reference sequence). The CDR3 totals 16 residues. The V and J ends lost 5 bases and 4 bases, in that order; junction bases with no gene match: 7. The chain's CDR3 is CASSYSGGATYNEQFF. The CDR3 DNA is TGTGCCAGTAGTTATAGCGGGGGGGCTACTTACAATGAGCAGTTCTTC.

This chain connects TRBV6-5 to TRBJ2-7; the D gene is possibly TRBD2 (5 bases). V was cut by 8 bases and J by 5 bases, with 10 bases left in between. The germline V gene has CDR1 MNHEY and CDR2 SVGAGI. CDR3 length: 11 amino acids. The CDR3 protein is CASHRGNEQYF. CDR3 in DNA: TGTGCCAGCCACCGGGGAAACGAGCAGTACTTC.

The chain recombines TRBV5-1 with TRBJ1-1; D gene uncertain. The germline V gene encodes CDR1 SGHRS and CDR2 YFSETQ. There are 13 residues in the CDR3. Trimming left V 3 bases short and J 0 bases short, with 6 bases between. CDR3 DNA sequence: TGCGCCAGCAGCTCCTTATTGAACACTGAAGCTTTCTTT. As protein: CASSSLLNTEAFF. The full variable domain, its missing parts supplied by reference TRBV5-1 and TRBJ1-1, is KAGVTQTPRYLIKTRGQQVTLSCSPISGHRSVSWYQQTPGQGLQFLFEYFSETQRNKGNFPGRFSGRQFSNSRSEMNVSTLELGDSALYLCASSSLLNTEAFFGQGTRLTVV.

The chain has TRBV6-5 and TRBJ2-2; D might be TRBD1 (5 bases). V was pared by 3 bases and J by 7 bases, with 12 bases between. The germline V gene has CDR1 MNHEY and CDR2 SVGAGI. The CDR3 sequence is 14 residues long. The chain's CDR3 is CASSYIQAGGELFF. The CDR3 region has the DNA TGTGCCAGCAGTTATATACAGGCCGGCGGGGAGCTGTTTTTT.

The rearrangement uses TRBV18 and TRBJ2-7; possibly TRBD2 for D (5 bases). V was cut by 0 bases and J by 6 bases, with 9 bases left in between. Germline V lookup: CDR1 KGHSH, CDR2 LQKENI. The CDR3 consists of 13 residues. CDR3 nucleotide sequence: TGTGCCAGCTCACCACCCCCGCGGGTCGAGCAGTACTTC. Translated: CASSPPPRVEQYF.

V gene TRBV4-1 combines with J gene TRBJ1-2, with unresolved D. V dropped 0 bases and J dropped 0 bases, with 14 bases sitting between them. The CDR3 sequence is 17 residues long. Looked up from germline, CDR1 is MGHRA and CDR2 is YSYEKL. CDR3 in DNA: TGCGCCAGCAGCCAAGAGCGGCCAGCAGTAGCTAACTATGGCTACACCTTC. Its protein is CASSQERPAVANYGYTF.

The V gene is TRBV10-3, the J gene TRBJ1-5; 11 nucleotides align to TRBD1. The CDR3 is 16 residues long. After removal of 3 bases from V and 6 bases from J, the junction contained 7 bases not matched to a gene. Per germline, CDR1 ENHRY and CDR2 SYGVKD. The CDR3 DNA reads TGTGCCATCAGTGAAACCGGGACAGGGGGAGGTCAGCCCCAGCATTTT. This encodes CAISETGTGGGQPQHF.

This clone appeared a single time. J is TRBJ2-2 and V is TRBV19, with TRBD1 as a possible D gene (5 bases). V was clipped by 2 bases and J by 5 bases, with 9 bases between them. The germline V gene encodes CDR1 LNHDA and CDR2 SQIVND (reference sequence). The CDR3 runs 14 residues. CDR3 residues: CASSIRQTTGELFF. The CDR3 coding sequence is TGTGCCAGTAGTATAAGACAGACGACCGGGGAGCTGTTTTTT.

The gene calls are TRBV29-1 and TRBJ2-3, with 8 bases matching TRBD2. Germline V gene data show CDR1 as SQVTM and CDR2 as ANQGSEA. With 7 bases clipped from V and 2 bases from J, the junction kept 8 bases outside the gene matches. The CDR3 extends over 14 amino acids. The CDR3 DNA reads as TGCAGCGCGGGGGGGGGCGATTTCACAGATACGCAGTATTTT. Translating gives CSAGGGDFTDTQYF.

V usage is TRBV6-5 and J usage is TRBJ1-2; 9 bases align to TRBD1. The CDR3 has 15 residues. The trim removed 6 bases at V and 0 bases at J, leaving 5 bases unmatched. The germline CDR1 and CDR2 sequences are MNHEY and SVGAGI. CDR3 sequence reads: CASSLTGGANYGYTF. CDR3 coding DNA: TGTGCCAGCAGCCTAACAGGGGGCGCTAACTATGGCTACACCTTC.

The V gene is TRBV5-1, the J gene TRBJ2-4; TRBD2 is a possible D gene (5 bases). The germline CDR1 and CDR2 sequences are SGHRS and YFSETQ. CDR3 length equals 14 residues. V was shortened by 3 bases and J by 5 bases, with 12 bases between the two germline ends. The CDR3 DNA reads TGCGCCAGCAGCTCTGGGAGTCTTCAAAACATTCAGTACTTC. Protein sequence: CASSSGSLQNIQYF.

The chain links TRBV6-1 to TRBJ2-5; TRBD2 matches at 10 bases. The germline gives CDR1 MNHNS, CDR2 SASEGT. The V segment lost 6 bases and the J segment 0 bases; nucleotides outside the gene matches: 4. The CDR3 has 15 residues. CDR3 DNA sequence: TGTGCCAGCAGCCTGACTAGCGGGTACCAAGAGACCCAGTACTTC. Protein product: CASSLTSGYQETQYF.

The genes are TRBV6-6 and TRBJ1-4; possibly TRBD1 for D (6 bases). Trimming took 6 bases from V and 1 from J, leaving 15 bases between them. The CDR3 extends over 16 amino acids. Germline V gives CDR1 MNHNY, CDR2 SVGAGI (reference sequence). CDR3 coding DNA: TGTGCCAGCAGCCTACAGGGTTGGGGAACTAATGAAAAACTGTTTTTT. Translating gives CASSLQGWGTNEKLFF.

The V and J genes are TRBV6-1 and TRBJ1-1, with D possibly TRBD1 on 6 matching bases. Germline V gene data show CDR1 as MNHNS and CDR2 as SASEGT. The CDR3 consists of 13 residues. Trimming pared 5 bases from V and 6 bases from J, leaving 13 bases between. CDR3 protein: CASSSTDRSEAFF. The CDR3 DNA sequence: TGTGCCAGCAGTTCAACCGACAGGTCTGAAGCTTTCTTT.

The genes are TRBV7-2 and TRBJ2-7; 7 positions agree with TRBD1. CDR1 is SGHTA and CDR2 is FQGNSA in the germline V gene. The ends lost 5 bases at V and 3 bases at J; junction bases unmatched: 7. The CDR3 is made up of 14 amino acids. The CDR3 DNA is TGTGCCAGCAGCCTAGGGGACAGAAACTACGAGCAGTACTTC. This translates into CASSLGDRNYEQYF. Full variable domain (outside the CDR3, taken from reference TRBV7-2 and TRBJ2-7): GAGVSQSPSNKVTEKGKDVELRCDPISGHTALYWYRQSLGQGLEFLIYFQGNSAPDKSGLPSDRFSAERTGGSVSTLTIQRTQQEDSAVYLCASSLGDRNYEQYFGPGTRLTVT.

The V call is TRBV7-3, the J call TRBJ2-7; 12 bases map to TRBD2. The germline gives CDR1 SGHTA, CDR2 FQGTGA. Unmatched junction bases numbered 2, after V lost 5 bases and J lost 3 bases. The CDR3 length is 14 residues. The CDR3 here is CASSLAGGHYEQYF. CDR3 nucleotides: TGTGCCAGCAGCCTAGCGGGGGGGCACTACGAGCAGTACTTC.